This T cell receptor beta chain was found in a study of T cell responses to AZD1222 COVID-19 vaccine. Regarding the study as a whole: Clonal diversity was possibly underestimated; the donors were predominantly white British and more often female. The study sampled repertoires only after the peak T cell response. Baseline serology detected seropositivity in only a handful of AZD1222 recipients.

TCRdb keeps only in-frame clones here, not all; method: immunoSEQ multiplex PCR. In the table there are roughly 120,000 clones, approximately 90% of which are singletons. The CDR3 covers 16 residues. V was trimmed by 3 bases and J by 0 bases, leaving 12 bases between them. CDR1 and CDR2 (germline): KGHSH, LQKENI. The table lists this clone with a count of one. Its antigen is currently unknown. The sequence was obtained from an adult who received the AZD1222 COVID-19 vaccine. This chain uses TRBV18 with TRBJ1-3, with D tentatively TRBD1 (5 bases). The sequences come from peripheral blood, collected 28 days after the second AZD1222 dose. CDR3 residues: CASSPIPGFSGNTIYF. The CDR3 DNA sequence: TGTGCCAGCTCACCGATCCCAGGGTTCTCTGGAAACACCATATATTTT.